A selection of T cell receptor beta chains follows, all from one sample in a study of cytomegalovirus exposure and HLA in healthy donors. The table came from immunoSEQ multiplex PCR; TCRdb's copy has only in-frame clones and leaves some out. Among roughly 150,000 clones, nearly 80% were seen once, and the ten largest hold 1.5% to 2%. Sequenced input: PBMCs. All receptors derive from a woman aged 25 to 39 in good health and CMV-seronegative. Each CDR3 is given with its conserved first and last residue. A D gene is named only where the DNA matches it firmly. Clone size is given for some rows only: seen once, a few or many times, or a class if the clone is expanded.

d_gene	v_gene	abundance	j_gene	CDR3aa	CDR3nt
-	TRBV2	-	TRBJ2-2	CASSVVGGPETGELFF	TGTGCCAGCAGTGTCGTGGGGGGGCCAGAAACCGGGGAGCTGTTTTTT
TRBD1	TRBV27	-	TRBJ2-6	CASSSWDRVTGANVLTF	TGTGCCAGCAGTTCCTGGGACAGGGTCACAGGGGCCAACGTCCTGACTTTC
TRBD2	TRBV4-3	once	TRBJ2-1	CASSQDGIAGGFEQFF	TGCGCCAGCAGCCAAGATGGGATAGCGGGGGGTTTTGAGCAGTTCTTC
TRBD1	TRBV4-1	-	TRBJ2-2	CASGRTGGFSGELFF	TGCGCCTCAGGGCGGACAGGGGGATTTTCCGGGGAGCTGTTTTTT
-	TRBV7-2	-	TRBJ1-6	CASSALRANSPLHF	TGTGCCAGCAGCGCCCTAAGAGCTAATTCACCCCTCCACTTT
-	TRBV6-5	-	TRBJ2-5	CASALGRGTQYF	TGTGCCAGCGCCTTGGGGCGGGGGACCCAGTACTTC
-	TRBV6-5	few	TRBJ1-5	CASSSRDTVNQPQHF	TGTGCCAGCAGTTCCCGGGACACCGTAAATCAGCCCCAGCATTTT
-	TRBV5-4	-	TRBJ2-6	CASSLGLPGGGANVLTF	TGTGCCAGCAGCTTGGGACTACCAGGAGGAGGGGCCAACGTCCTGACTTTC
TRBD2	TRBV4-3	-	TRBJ2-7	CASSQDRAGDMGF	TGCGCCAGCAGCCAAGATCGAGCGGGAGACATGGGGTTC
TRBD1	TRBV9	-	TRBJ1-2	CASSLNPGGNYGYTF	TGTGCCAGCAGCCTTAACCCAGGGGGCAACTATGGCTACACCTTC
TRBD2	TRBV6-5	-	TRBJ2-5	CASSYEPGGGAETQYF	TGTGCCAGCAGTTACGAGCCTGGCGGGGGGGCAGAGACCCAGTACTTC
TRBD2	TRBV5-1	-	TRBJ2-2	CASSLDAATGGTGELFF	TGCGCCAGCAGCTTAGACGCGGCCACCGGGGGGACCGGGGAGCTGTTTTTT
-	TRBV7-6	-	TRBJ1-1	CASSLGTANTEAFF	TGTGCCAGCAGCTTAGGGACAGCGAACACTGAAGCTTTCTTT
-	TRBV7-9	-	TRBJ2-1	CASSPRDNEQFF	TGTGCCAGCAGCCCTCGGGACAATGAGCAGTTCTTC
-	TRBV2	-	TRBJ1-6	CASMETAYSPLHF	TGTGCCAGCATGGAGACAGCCTATTCACCCCTCCACTTT
TRBD1	TRBV13	-	TRBJ2-1	CASSLSNLRQGGNEQFF	TGTGCCAGCAGTCTATCAAATCTTCGACAGGGGGGCAATGAGCAGTTCTTC
TRBD2	TRBV30	-	TRBJ2-2	CAWNSGGALTGELFF	TGTGCCTGGAATAGCGGGGGGGCGCTCACCGGGGAGCTGTTTTTT
TRBD1	TRBV25-1	-	TRBJ2-7	CASSKQGWSGEQYF	TGTGCCAGCAGTAAACAGGGGTGGTCGGGCGAGCAGTACTTC
-	TRBV6-5	few	TRBJ1-3	CASIPPGGNTIYF	TGTGCCAGCATCCCGCCGGGGGGAAACACCATATATTTT
-	TRBV7-7	-	TRBJ2-3	CASSLVIALGTDTQYF	TGTGCTAGCAGCTTAGTGATAGCCCTGGGCACAGATACGCAGTATTTT
-	TRBV20-1	-	TRBJ2-4	CSVAKNIQYF	TGCAGCGTAGCCAAAAACATTCAGTACTTC
-	TRBV5-8	-	TRBJ2-1	CASSLAGGRYNEQFF	TGTGCCAGCAGCTTGGCCGGGGGGCGGTACAATGAGCAGTTCTTC
TRBD1	TRBV5-6	once	TRBJ2-5	CASSGWTGVMETQYF	TGTGCCAGCAGCGGGTGGACAGGGGTTATGGAGACCCAGTACTTC
TRBD1	TRBV7-3	once	TRBJ2-1	CASSLKGGSSYNEQFF	TGTGCCAGCAGCTTAAAAGGGGGCTCATCCTACAATGAGCAGTTCTTC
TRBD1	TRBV19	-	TRBJ1-2	CASNTGTGNSWHGYTF	TGTGCCAGTAATACCGGGACAGGTAATTCGTGGCATGGCTACACCTTC
TRBD1	TRBV6-5	-	TRBJ1-3	CASTRDRALGNTIYF	TGTGCCAGCACCCGGGACAGGGCTCTGGGAAACACCATATATTTT
-	TRBV28	-	TRBJ1-2	CASSSGGGPYGYTF	TGTGCCAGCAGTTCCGGTGGAGGGCCCTATGGCTACACCTTC
-	TRBV23-1	-	TRBJ2-5	CASSHVGVETQYF	TGCGCCAGCAGTCATGTGGGCGTGGAGACCCAGTACTTC
TRBD2	TRBV4-2	-	TRBJ2-2	CASNRLAGESGELFF	TGTGCCAGCAACCGACTAGCGGGGGAGTCCGGGGAGCTGTTTTTT
-	TRBV18	-	TRBJ2-3	CASSPPSSADTQYF	TGTGCCAGCTCACCCCCTAGTAGTGCAGATACGCAGTATTTT
-	TRBV5-1	-	TRBJ2-2	CASSGGGGILTGELFF	TGCGCCAGCAGCGGTGGTGGGGGGATCCTCACCGGGGAGCTGTTTTTT
TRBD1	TRBV19	once	TRBJ2-7	CASSLDRGLIYEQYF	TGTGCCAGTAGTTTGGACAGGGGGCTAATCTACGAGCAGTACTTC
-	TRBV5-8	-	TRBJ2-2	CASSMARGHNTGELFF	TGTGCCAGCAGCATGGCCCGGGGACACAACACCGGGGAGCTGTTTTTT
TRBD2	TRBV7-8	once	TRBJ2-7	CASSQGLAGAITYEQYF	TGTGCCAGCAGCCAGGGACTAGCGGGGGCGATAACCTACGAGCAGTACTTC
TRBD1	TRBV5-4	-	TRBJ1-1	CASSPGQGAGNTEAFF	TGTGCCAGCAGCCCCGGACAGGGGGCGGGGAACACTGAAGCTTTCTTT
-	TRBV7-8	once	TRBJ1-1	CASSPPGSLNTEAFF	TGTGCCAGCAGCCCACCAGGGTCTTTGAACACTGAAGCTTTCTTT
TRBD2	TRBV4-2	-	TRBJ2-1	CASSQVTPQTSGGARVNNEQFF	TGTGCCAGCAGCCAAGTGACCCCCCAGACTAGCGGGGGGGCCAGGGTAAACAATGAGCAGTTCTTC
-	TRBV28	-	TRBJ1-5	CASSLDSSNQPQHF	TGTGCCAGCAGCCTCGACAGTAGCAATCAGCCCCAGCATTTT
-	TRBV5-1	-	TRBJ2-5	CASSLLMGEETQYF	TGCGCCAGCAGCTTGTTGATGGGAGAAGAGACCCAGTACTTC